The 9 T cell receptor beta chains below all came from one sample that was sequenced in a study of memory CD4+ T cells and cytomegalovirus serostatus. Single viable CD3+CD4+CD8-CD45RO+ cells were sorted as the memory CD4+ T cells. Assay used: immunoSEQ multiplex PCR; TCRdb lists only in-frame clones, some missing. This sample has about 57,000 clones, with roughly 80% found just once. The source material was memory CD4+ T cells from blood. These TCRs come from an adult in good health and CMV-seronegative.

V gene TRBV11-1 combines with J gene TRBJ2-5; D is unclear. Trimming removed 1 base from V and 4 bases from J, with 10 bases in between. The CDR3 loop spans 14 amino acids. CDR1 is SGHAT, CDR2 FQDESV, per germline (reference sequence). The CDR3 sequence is CASSLGVSGETQYF. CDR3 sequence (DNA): TGTGCCAGCAGCTTAGGGGTCTCAGGAGAGACCCAGTACTTC.

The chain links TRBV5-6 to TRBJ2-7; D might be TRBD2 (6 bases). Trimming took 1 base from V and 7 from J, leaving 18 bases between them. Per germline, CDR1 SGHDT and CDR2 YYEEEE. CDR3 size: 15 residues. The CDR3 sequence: CASSLNPQTSFEQYF. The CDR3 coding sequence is TGTGCCAGCAGCTTGAACCCCCAGACTAGTTTTGAGCAGTACTTC.

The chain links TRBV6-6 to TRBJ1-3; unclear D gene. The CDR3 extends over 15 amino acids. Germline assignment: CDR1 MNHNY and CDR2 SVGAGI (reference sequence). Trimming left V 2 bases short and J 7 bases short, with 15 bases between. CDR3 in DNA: TGTGCCAGCAGTTACGACTCTAACAGCTGGAACACCATATATTTT. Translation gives CASSYDSNSWNTIYF.

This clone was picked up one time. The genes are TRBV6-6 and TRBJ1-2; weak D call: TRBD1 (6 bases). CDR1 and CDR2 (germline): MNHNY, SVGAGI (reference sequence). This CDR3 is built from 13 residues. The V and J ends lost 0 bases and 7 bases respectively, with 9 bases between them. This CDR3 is CASSYSGGGGYTF. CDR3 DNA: TGTGCCAGCAGTTACTCGGGAGGGGGTGGCTACACCTTC.

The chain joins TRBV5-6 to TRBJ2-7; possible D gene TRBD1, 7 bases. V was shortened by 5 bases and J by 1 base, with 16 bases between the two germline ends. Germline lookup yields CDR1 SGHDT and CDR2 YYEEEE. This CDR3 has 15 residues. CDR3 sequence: CASSLGAGQSYEQYF. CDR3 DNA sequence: TGTGCCAGCAGTCTAGGTGCGGGACAGTCCTACGAGCAGTACTTC.

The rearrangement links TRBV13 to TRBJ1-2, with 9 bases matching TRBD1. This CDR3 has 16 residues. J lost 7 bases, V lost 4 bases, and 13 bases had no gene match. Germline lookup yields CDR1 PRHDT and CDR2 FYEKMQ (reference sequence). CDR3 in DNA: TGTGCCAGCAGCTCGAGACAGGGGGTTCCTGGTTCTGGCTACACCTTC. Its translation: CASSSRQGVPGSGYTF.

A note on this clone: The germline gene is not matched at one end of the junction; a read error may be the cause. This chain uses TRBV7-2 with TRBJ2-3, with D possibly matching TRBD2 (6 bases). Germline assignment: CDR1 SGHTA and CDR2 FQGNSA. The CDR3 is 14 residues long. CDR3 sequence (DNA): TGTGCCAGCAGCCTAGCGATTAGCACAGATACGCAGTATTTT. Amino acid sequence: CASSLAISTDTQYF.

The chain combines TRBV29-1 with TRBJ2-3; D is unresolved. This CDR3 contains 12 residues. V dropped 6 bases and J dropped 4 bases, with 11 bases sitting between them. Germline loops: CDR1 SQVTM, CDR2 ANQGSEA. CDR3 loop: CSVQWAADTQYF. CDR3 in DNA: TGCAGCGTGCAATGGGCAGCAGATACGCAGTATTTT.

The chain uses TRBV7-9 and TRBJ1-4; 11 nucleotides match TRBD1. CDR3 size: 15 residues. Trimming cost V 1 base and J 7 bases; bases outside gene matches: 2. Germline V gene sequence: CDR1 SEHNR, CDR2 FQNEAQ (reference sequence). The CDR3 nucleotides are TGTGCCAGCAGCTTAGAAGGGACAGGGGGTGAAAAACTGTTTTTT. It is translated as CASSLEGTGGEKLFF.